The clone carrying this T cell receptor beta chain was recorded only once. A CD45RA+ naive subset and a CD45RA-negative memory subset were split from CD4+ cells. The study ran the assay at deep level. Data came from immunoSEQ multiplex PCR; TCRdb stores just in-frame clones and leaves some out. In the table there are about 2,500,000 clones, around nine tenths of which are singletons. The data were taken from a study of shared clonotypes between healthy human individuals. The CDR3 totals 15 residues. Germline lookup yields CDR1 MNHNS and CDR2 SASEGT. V shed 4 bases, J shed 3 bases, and the junction held 6 bases outside the gene matches.

The chain employs TRBV6-1 and TRBJ2-7; TRBD2 agrees at 10 bases. Sequenced material: naive CD4+ T cells sorted from blood. The subset denotes: CD45RA+ positively selected. The TCR comes from a man aged 18-30 years in good health. The CDR3 DNA follows: TGTGCCAGCAGTGTTGCGGTAGCGGGAGGCTACGAGCAGTACTTC. This sequence encodes CASSVAVAGGYEQYF.